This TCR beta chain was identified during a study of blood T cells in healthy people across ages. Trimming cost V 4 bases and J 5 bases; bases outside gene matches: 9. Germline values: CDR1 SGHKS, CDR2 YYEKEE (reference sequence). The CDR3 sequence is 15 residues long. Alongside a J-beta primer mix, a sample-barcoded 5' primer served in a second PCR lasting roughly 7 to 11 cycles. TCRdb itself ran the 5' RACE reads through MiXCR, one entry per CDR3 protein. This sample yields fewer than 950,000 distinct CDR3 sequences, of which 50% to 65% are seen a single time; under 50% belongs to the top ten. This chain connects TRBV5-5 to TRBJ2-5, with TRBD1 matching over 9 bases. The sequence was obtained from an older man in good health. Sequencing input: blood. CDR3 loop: CASSTYDRGRETQYF. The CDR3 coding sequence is TGTGCCAGCAGCACTTACGACAGGGGGAGGGAGACCCAGTACTTC.